This TCR beta chain appears in the sequencing data of a study of a mutant IDH1 vaccine in newly diagnosed glioma. Turning to the study itself: Earlier therapy was either radiotherapy, temozolomide, or both, and most got both.

Notes on this clone: Its cognate antigen is unknown.

This CDR3 is 14 amino acids long. The germline V gene has CDR1 LNHDA and CDR2 SQIVND (reference sequence). Trimming left V 3 bases short and J 8 bases short, with 13 bases between. Clones were read by immunoSEQ multiplex PCR, and TCRdb kept only the in-frame ones, dropping some. The table shows about 56,000 clones, with 70% to 85% occurring only once. The time point here: week 47, end of study. Vaccination comprised doses that each held 300 ug of mutant IDH1 20-mer peptide, plus topical imiquimod. The J gene is TRBJ1-4, the V gene TRBV19; TRBD1 might be the D (6 bases). This TCR was sampled from a man in his forties or fifties with glioma. Sample: PBMCs, taken from a glioma patient whose treatment included an IDH1 peptide vaccine. CDR3 loop: CASSIQGPREKLFF. For the CDR3, the DNA is TGTGCCAGTAGTATTCAGGGGCCTAGGGAAAAACTGTTTTTT. Drawing the rest from reference TRBV19 and TRBJ1-4, the complete variable domain is DGGITQSPKYLFRKEGQNVTLSCEQNLNHDAMYWYRQDPGQGLRLIYYSQIVNDFQKGDIAEGYSVSREKKESFPLTVTSAQKNPTAFYLCASSIQGPREKLFFGSGTQLSVL.